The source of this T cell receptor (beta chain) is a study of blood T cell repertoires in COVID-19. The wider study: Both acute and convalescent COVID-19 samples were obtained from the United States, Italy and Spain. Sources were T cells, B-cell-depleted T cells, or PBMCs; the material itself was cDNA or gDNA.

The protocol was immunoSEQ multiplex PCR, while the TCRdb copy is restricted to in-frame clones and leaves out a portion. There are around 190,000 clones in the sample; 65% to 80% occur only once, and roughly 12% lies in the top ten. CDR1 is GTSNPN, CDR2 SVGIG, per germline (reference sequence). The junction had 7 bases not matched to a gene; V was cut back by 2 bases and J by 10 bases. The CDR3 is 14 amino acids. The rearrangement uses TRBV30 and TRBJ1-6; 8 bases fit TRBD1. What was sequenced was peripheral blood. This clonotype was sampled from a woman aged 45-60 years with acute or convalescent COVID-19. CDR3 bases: TGTGCCTGGAGTCACCCGACAGGGGACTCACCCCTCCACTTT. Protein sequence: CAWSHPTGDSPLHF.